One and the same sample provided the 12 T cell receptor beta chains below, sequenced in a study of identical twins (dated by TCRdb to about 2016). The library came from 5' RACE. Reads for this sample came from an Illumina HiSeq 2000. Using fastp trimming at Q25 and MiXCR clonotype assembly, TCRdb reanalyzed the public sequencing data and kept in-frame beta chains. Identical CDR3 proteins give one entry, which carries the most common genes and DNA. The sample records about 340,000 distinct CDR3 sequences, around 9.7% of which are singletons. The leading ten clones occupy 8% to 10% of the sample. Sequencing was done on a sample of naive T cells sorted from blood. The intended sense of this specimen's cell subset or site label: cells isolated with a human naive T-cell isolation kit. The receptor source for this set is a woman in her forties or fifties in good health.

The chain has TRBV28 and TRBJ2-7; D gene ambiguous. The germline V and J ends were trimmed by 5 bases and 4 bases, with 15 bases remaining between them. Germline V gene data show CDR1 as MDHEN and CDR2 as SYDVKM. This CDR3 spans 14 amino acids. The CDR3 nucleotides read TGTGCCAGCAGTACCTGGCCTGGTAAATACGAGCAGTACGTC. Protein sequence: CASSTWPGKYEQYV.

Ten or more counts support this clonotype. The chain links TRBV29-1 to TRBJ1-2; 9 bases map to TRBD1. Losses at the gene ends were 7 bases for V and 7 bases for J; bases not matched to a gene: 7. CDR3 length: 12 amino acids. Germline CDR1 and CDR2: SQVTM and ANQGSEA. The CDR3 sequence: CSGRDRDGGYTF. The CDR3 DNA sequence: TGCAGCGGTCGGGACAGGGACGGTGGCTACACCTTC.

The V call is TRBV9, the J call TRBJ2-3; the D is unclear. The ends were cut back, 0 bases at V and 1 base at J, with 12 bases in the middle. The CDR3 covers 16 residues. Germline CDR1 is SGDLS and CDR2 is YYNGEE. CDR3 amino acids: CASSVGVAARTDTQYF. CDR3 in DNA: TGTGCCAGCAGCGTAGGGGTTGCGGCCCGCACAGATACGCAGTATTTT.

Comment on this clonotype: A much bigger clone sits one base away, suggesting this may be a read error. The CDR3 here is CASSVRLAGGYEQLF. The CDR3 DNA reads as TGCGCCAGCAGCGTTCGACTAGCGGGAGGATATGAGCAGCTCTTC. The genes are TRBV5-1 and TRBJ2-1; 13 bases match TRBD2. Germline V gene lookup returns CDR1 SGHRS and CDR2 YFSETQ. This CDR3 has 15 amino acids.

This clonotype was observed a handful of times. The rearrangement uses TRBV5-1 and TRBJ1-2; D is undetermined. CDR1 and CDR2 (germline): SGHRS, YFSETQ. Trimming stripped 0 bases from V and 0 bases from J, with 12 bases between. CDR3 size: 16 residues. DNA of the CDR3: TGCGCCAGCAGCTTGGGTCGGACCGCAGCTAACTATGGCTACACCTTC. Its protein product is CASSLGRTAANYGYTF.

The table lists this clonotype with a few counts. This chain's CDR3 is CASSEALLGQYEQYV. The CDR3, as DNA: TGTGCCAGCAGTGAAGCGCTTCTGGGACAATACGAGCAGTACGTC. V is TRBV6-1 and J is TRBJ2-7; tentative D call: TRBD1 (6 bases). V lost 0 bases and J lost 4, with 13 bases in between. Germline lookup yields CDR1 MNHNS and CDR2 SASEGT. This CDR3 has 15 residues.

The chain uses TRBV20-1 and TRBJ2-1, with D maybe TRBD2 (5 bases). Germline CDR1 DFQATT, CDR2 SNEGSKA (reference sequence). Trimming removed 6 bases from V and 2 bases from J, with 20 bases in between. The CDR3 has 16 residues. CDR3: CSATGGGRSPYNEQFF. CDR3 in DNA: TGCAGTGCCACGGGTGGAGGTCGATCCCCCTACAATGAGCAGTTCTTC.

This clonotype has only a few counts. The rearrangement links TRBV20-1 to TRBJ2-5; 8 positions agree with TRBD2. Unmatched junction bases numbered 5, after V lost 4 bases and J lost 4 bases. Per germline, CDR1 DFQATT and CDR2 SNEGSKA (reference sequence). The CDR3 spans 13 residues. DNA of the CDR3: TGCAGTGCTATCCGGGGGGGGGGAGAGACCCAGTACTTC. It codes for CSAIRGGGETQYF.

Many counts were recorded for this clonotype. The junction does not match germline at one end; this may be a read error. The chain is built from TRBV29-1 and TRBJ2-7; no definite D call. The CDR3 is 10 amino acids. Germline V gene lookup returns CDR1 SQVTM and CDR2 ANQGSEA. Here the CDR3 reads CSVELYQQYF. CDR3 coding DNA: TGCAGCGTTGAACTCTACCAGCAGTACTTC.

V is TRBV29-1 and J is TRBJ1-2, with 7 bases lining up with TRBD1. V was clipped by 3 bases and J by 13 bases; unmatched bases: 17. Germline lookup yields CDR1 SQVTM and CDR2 ANQGSEA. CDR3 size: 14 residues. The CDR3: CSVDPGTAHSPITF. In nucleotides, the CDR3 is TGCAGCGTTGACCCCGGGACAGCTCACTCCCCCATCACCTTC.

This clonotype has only a few counts. This sequence joins TRBV6-2 or TRBV6-3 and TRBJ1-5; weak D call: TRBD1 (6 bases). V dropped 6 bases and J dropped 3 bases, with 15 bases sitting between them. This CDR3 region has 15 residues. Germline V lookup: CDR1 MNHEY, CDR2 SVGEGT. The CDR3 here is CASRPLDRHNQPQHF. The CDR3 DNA is TGTGCCAGCAGACCCTTGGACAGACACAATCAGCCCCAGCATTTT.

This clonotype came up many times. This sequence joins TRBV4-1 and TRBJ2-1; TRBD2 agrees at 13 bases. V shed 6 bases, J shed 6 bases, and the junction held 5 bases outside the gene matches. The CDR3 runs 15 residues. In germline, CDR1 is MGHRA, CDR2 YSYEKL. The CDR3 sequence: CASRNRTSGSNEQFF. CDR3 sequence (DNA): TGCGCCAGCAGAAACCGGACTAGCGGGAGCAATGAGCAGTTCTTC.